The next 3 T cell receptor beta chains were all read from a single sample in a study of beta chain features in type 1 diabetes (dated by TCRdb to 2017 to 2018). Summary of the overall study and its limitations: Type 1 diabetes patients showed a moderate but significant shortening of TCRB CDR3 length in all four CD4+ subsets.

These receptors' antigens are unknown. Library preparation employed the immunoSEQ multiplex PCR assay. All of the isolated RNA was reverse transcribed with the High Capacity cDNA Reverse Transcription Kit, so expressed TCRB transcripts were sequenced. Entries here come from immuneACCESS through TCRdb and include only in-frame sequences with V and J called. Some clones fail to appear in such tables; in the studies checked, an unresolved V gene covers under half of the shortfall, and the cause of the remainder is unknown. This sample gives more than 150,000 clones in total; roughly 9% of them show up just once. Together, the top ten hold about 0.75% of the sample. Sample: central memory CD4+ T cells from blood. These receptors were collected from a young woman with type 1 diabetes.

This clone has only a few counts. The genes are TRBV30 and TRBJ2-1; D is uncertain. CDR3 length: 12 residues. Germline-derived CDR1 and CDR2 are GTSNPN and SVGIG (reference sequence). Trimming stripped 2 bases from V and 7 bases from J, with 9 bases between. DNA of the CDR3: TGTGCCTGGAGTACTATGGGTAATGAGCAGTTCTTC. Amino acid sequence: CAWSTMGNEQFF.

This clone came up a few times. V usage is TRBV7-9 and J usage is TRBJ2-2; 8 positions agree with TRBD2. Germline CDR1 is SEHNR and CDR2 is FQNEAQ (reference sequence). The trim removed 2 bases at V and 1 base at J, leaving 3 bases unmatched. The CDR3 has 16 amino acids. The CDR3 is CASSLSSGGNTGELFF. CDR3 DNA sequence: TGTGCCAGCAGCTTAAGCAGCGGGGGGAACACCGGGGAGCTGTTTTTT.

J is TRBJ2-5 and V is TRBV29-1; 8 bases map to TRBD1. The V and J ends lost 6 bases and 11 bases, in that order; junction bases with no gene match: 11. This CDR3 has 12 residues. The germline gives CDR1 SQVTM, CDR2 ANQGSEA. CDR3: CSVVRGLGEQYF. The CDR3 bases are TGCAGCGTCGTCAGGGGGCTCGGTGAGCAGTACTTC.